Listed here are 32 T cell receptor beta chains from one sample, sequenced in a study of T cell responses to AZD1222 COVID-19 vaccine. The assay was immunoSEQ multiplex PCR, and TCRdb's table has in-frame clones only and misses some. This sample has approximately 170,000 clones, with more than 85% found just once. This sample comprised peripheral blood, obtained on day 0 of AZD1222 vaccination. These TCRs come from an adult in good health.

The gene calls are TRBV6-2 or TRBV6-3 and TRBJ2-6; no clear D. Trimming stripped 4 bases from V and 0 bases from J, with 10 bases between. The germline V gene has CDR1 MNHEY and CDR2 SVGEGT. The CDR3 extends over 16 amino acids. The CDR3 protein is CASSSPSNSGANVLTF. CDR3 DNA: TGTGCCAGCAGTTCGCCTAGTAACTCTGGGGCCAACGTCCTGACTTTC.

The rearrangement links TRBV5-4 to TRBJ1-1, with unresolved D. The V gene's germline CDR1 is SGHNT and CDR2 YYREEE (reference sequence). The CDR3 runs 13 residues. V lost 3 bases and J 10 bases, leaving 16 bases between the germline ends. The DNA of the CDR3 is TGTGCCAGCAGCTGTTCCAAGGTCCGTGGAGCTTTCTTT. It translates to CASSCSKVRGAFF.

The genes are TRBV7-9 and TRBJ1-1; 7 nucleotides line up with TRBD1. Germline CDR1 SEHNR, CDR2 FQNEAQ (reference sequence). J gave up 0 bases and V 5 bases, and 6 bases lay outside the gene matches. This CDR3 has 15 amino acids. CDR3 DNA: TGTGCCAGCAGCCATCCGGGACAGATGAACACTGAAGCTTTCTTT. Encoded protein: CASSHPGQMNTEAFF. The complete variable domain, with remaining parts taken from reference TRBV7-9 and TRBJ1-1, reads DTGVSQNPRHKITKRGQNVTFRCDPISEHNRLYWYRQTLGQGPEFLTYFQNEAQLEKSRLLSDRFSAERPKGSFSTLEIQRTEQGDSAMYLCASSHPGQMNTEAFFGQGTRLTVV.

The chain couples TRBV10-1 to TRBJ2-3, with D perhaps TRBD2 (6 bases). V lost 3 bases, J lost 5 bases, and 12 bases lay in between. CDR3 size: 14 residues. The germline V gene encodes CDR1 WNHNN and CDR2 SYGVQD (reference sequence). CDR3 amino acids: CASSDHRAGDTQYF. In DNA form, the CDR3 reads TGCGCCAGCAGTGACCACCGAGCGGGAGATACGCAGTATTTT.

CDR3 bases: TGTGCCATCAGTGAGTCGACCAGGTCAGATACGCAGTATTTT. Translated, it gives CAISESTRSDTQYF. The V and J genes are TRBV10-3 and TRBJ2-3; D is undetermined. Germline lookup yields CDR1 ENHRY and CDR2 SYGVKD. The CDR3 covers 14 residues. The ends were cut back, 0 bases at V and 4 bases at J, with 8 bases in the middle.

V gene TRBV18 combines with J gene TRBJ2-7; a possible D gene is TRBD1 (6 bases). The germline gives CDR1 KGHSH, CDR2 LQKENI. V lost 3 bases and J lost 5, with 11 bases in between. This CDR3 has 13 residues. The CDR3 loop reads CASSPGTTNEQYF. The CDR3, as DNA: TGTGCCAGCTCACCCGGGACAACGAACGAGCAGTACTTC.

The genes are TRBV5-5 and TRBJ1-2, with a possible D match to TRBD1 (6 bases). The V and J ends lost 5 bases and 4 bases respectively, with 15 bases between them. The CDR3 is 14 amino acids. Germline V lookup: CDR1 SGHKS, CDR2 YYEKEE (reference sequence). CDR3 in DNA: TGTGCCAGCAGGTTGTCAGGGGCGGTCTATGGCTACACCTTC. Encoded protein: CASRLSGAVYGYTF.

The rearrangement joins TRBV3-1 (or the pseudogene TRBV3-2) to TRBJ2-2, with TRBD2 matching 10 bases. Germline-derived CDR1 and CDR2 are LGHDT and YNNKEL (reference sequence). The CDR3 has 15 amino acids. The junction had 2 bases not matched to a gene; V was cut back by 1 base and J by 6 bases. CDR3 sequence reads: CASSQAGTSAGELFF. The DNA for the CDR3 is TGTGCCAGCAGCCAAGCAGGGACTAGCGCCGGGGAGCTGTTTTTT.

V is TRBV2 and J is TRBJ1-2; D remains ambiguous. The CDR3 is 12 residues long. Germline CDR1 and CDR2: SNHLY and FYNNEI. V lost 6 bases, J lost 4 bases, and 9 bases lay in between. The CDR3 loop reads CASRDFGYGYTF. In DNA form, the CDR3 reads TGTGCCAGCAGGGACTTTGGCTATGGCTACACCTTC.

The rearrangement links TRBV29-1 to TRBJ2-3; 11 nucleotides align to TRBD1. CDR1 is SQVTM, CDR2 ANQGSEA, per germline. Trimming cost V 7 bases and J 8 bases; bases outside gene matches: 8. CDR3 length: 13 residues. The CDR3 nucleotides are TGCAGCGCCGTGGGACAGGGGGTGGCTACGCAGTATTTT. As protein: CSAVGQGVATQYF.

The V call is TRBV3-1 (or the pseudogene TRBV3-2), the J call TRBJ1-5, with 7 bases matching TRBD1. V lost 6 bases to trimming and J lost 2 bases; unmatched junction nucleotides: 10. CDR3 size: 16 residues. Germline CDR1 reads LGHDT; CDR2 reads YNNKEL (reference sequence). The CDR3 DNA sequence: TGTGCCAGCAGTCCAGGGGGGGGATCCCGCAATCAGCCCCAGCATTTT. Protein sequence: CASSPGGGSRNQPQHF.

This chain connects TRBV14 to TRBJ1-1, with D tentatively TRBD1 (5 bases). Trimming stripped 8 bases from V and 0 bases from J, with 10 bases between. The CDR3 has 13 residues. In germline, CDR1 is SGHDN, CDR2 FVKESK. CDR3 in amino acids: CASSGGMNTEAFF. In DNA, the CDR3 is TGTGCCAGCTCCGGGGGGATGAACACTGAAGCTTTCTTT. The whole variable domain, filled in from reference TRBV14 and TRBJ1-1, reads EAGVTQFPSHSVIEKGQTVTLRCDPISGHDNLYWYRRVMGKEIKFLLHFVKESKQDESGMPNNRFLAERTGGTYSTLKVQPAELEDSGVYFCASSGGMNTEAFFGQGTRLTVV.

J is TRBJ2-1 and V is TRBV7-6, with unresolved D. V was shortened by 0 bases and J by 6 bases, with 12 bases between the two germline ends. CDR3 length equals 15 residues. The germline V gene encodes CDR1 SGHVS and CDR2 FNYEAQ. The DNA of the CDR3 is TGTGCCAGCAGCTTAGCTGTGGGGTGGGGCAATGAGCAGTTCTTC. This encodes CASSLAVGWGNEQFF.

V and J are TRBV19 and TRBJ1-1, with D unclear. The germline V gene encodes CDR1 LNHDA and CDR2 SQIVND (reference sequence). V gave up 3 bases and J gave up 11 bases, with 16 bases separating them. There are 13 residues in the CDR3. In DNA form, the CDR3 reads TGTGCCAGTAGTATTCGGGTAGCAGTTTTTGCTTTCTTT. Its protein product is CASSIRVAVFAFF. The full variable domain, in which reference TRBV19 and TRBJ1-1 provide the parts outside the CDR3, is DGGITQSPKYLFRKEGQNVTLSCEQNLNHDAMYWYRQDPGQGLRLIYYSQIVNDFQKGDIAEGYSVSREKKESFPLTVTSAQKNPTAFYLCASSIRVAVFAFFGQGTRLTVV.

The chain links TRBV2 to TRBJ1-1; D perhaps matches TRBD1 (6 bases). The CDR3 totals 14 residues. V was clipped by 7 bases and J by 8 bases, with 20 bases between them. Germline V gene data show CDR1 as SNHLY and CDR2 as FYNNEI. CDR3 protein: CASKFEQGSAEAFF. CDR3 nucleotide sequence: TGTGCCAGCAAGTTCGAACAGGGAAGTGCAGAAGCTTTCTTT.

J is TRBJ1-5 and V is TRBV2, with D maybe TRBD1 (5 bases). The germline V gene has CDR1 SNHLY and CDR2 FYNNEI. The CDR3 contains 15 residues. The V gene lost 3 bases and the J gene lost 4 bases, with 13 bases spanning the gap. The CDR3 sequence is CASSEQQGTNQPQHF. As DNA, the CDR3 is TGTGCCAGCAGTGAGCAGCAGGGAACTAATCAGCCCCAGCATTTT.

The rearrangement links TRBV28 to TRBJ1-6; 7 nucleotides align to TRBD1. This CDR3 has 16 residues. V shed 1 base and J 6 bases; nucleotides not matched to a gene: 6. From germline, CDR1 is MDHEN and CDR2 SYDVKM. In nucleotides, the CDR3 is TGTGCCAGCAGTTTATCGGCAGGGGGAGCTAATTCACCCCTCCACTTT. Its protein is CASSLSAGGANSPLHF.

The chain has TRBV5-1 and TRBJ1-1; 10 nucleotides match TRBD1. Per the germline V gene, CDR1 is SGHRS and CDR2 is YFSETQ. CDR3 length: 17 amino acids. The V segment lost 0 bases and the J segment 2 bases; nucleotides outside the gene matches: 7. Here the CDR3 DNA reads TGCGCCAGCAGCTTGGGGGACAGGGGAAGGATAAACACTGAAGCTTTCTTT. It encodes CASSLGDRGRINTEAFF.

The CDR3 DNA reads as TGTGCCAGCAGCCAGGCCGGGGGCAGCTATGGCTACACCTTC. It is translated as CASSQAGGSYGYTF. The genes are TRBV3-1 (or the pseudogene TRBV3-2) and TRBJ1-2; TRBD1 might be the D (6 bases). The CDR3 has 14 amino acids. Germline CDR1 and CDR2: LGHDT and YNNKEL (reference sequence). Trimming left V 3 bases short and J 4 bases short, with 12 bases between.

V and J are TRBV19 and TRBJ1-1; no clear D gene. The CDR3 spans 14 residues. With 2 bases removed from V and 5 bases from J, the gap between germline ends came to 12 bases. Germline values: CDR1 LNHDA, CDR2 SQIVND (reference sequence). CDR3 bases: TGTGCCAGTAGTATATCCCTCGCTGAAACTGAAGCTTTCTTT. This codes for CASSISLAETEAFF.

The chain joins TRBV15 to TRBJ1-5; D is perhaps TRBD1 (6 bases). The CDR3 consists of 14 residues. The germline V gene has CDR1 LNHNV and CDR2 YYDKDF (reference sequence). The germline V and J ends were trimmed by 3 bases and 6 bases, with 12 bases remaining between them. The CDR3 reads CATSSDIGGQPQHF. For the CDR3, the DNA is TGTGCCACCAGCAGCGATATAGGGGGTCAGCCCCAGCATTTT. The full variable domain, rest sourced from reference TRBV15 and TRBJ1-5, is DAMVIQNPRYQVTQFGKPVTLSCSQTLNHNVMYWYQQKSSQAPKLLFHYYDKDFNNEADTPDNFQSRRPNTSFCFLDIRSPGLGDTAMYLCATSSDIGGQPQHFGDGTRLSIL.

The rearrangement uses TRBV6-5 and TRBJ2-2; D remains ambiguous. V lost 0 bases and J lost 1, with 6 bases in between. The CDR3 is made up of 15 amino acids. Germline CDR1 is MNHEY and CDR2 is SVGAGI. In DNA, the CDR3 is TGTGCCAGCAGTTACTCGGCAGTGAACACCGGGGAGCTGTTTTTT. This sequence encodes CASSYSAVNTGELFF.

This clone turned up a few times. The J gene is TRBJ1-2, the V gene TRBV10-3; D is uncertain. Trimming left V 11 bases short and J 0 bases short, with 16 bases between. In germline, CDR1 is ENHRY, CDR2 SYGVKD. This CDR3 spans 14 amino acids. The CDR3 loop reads CASCPADANYGYTF. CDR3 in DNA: TGTGCCTCCTGCCCAGCGGACGCTAACTATGGCTACACCTTC.

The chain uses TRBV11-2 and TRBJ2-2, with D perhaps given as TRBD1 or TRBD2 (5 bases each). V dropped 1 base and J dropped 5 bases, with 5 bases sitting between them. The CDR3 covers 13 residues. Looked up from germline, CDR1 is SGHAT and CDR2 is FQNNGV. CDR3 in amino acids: CASSLGGTGELFF. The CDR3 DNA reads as TGTGCCAGCAGCTTAGGGGGGACCGGGGAGCTGTTTTTT.

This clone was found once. The CDR3 DNA reads as TGTGCCAGCAGCCCTTCGTACGGGCGGAACTCCTACGAGCAGTACTTC. Encoded protein: CASSPSYGRNSYEQYF. The V and J genes are TRBV27 and TRBJ2-7, with unresolved D. The CDR3 spans 16 residues. V was pared by 6 bases and J by 0 bases, with 18 bases between. Germline V gene sequence: CDR1 MNHEY, CDR2 SMNVEV (reference sequence).

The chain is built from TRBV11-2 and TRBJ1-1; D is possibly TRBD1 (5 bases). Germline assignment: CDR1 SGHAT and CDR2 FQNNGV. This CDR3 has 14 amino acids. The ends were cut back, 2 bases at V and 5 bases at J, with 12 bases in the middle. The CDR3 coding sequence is TGTGCCAGCAGCTTAACGGGGGGAAGAACTGAAGCTTTCTTT. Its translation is CASSLTGGRTEAFF.

The CDR3 sequence: CASSQTGSNQPQHF. CDR3 sequence (DNA): TGTGCCAGTAGTCAGACAGGGAGCAATCAGCCCCAGCATTTT. The chain is built from TRBV19 and TRBJ1-5; TRBD1 agrees at 7 bases. Trimming removed 5 bases from V and 1 base from J; junction bases left unmatched: 2. The CDR3 sequence is 14 residues long. Germline values: CDR1 LNHDA, CDR2 SQIVND (reference sequence).

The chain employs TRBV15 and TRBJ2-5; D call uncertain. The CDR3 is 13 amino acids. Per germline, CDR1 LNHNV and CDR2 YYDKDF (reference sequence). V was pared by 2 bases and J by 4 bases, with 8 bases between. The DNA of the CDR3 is TGTGCCACCAGCAGACGTCCCGTAGAGACCCAGTACTTC. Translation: CATSRRPVETQYF.

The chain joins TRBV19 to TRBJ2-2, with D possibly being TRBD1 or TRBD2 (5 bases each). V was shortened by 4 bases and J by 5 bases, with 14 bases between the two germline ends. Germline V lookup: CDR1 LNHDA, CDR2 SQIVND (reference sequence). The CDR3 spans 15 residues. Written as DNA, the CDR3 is TGTGCCAGTAGTAGGACACGGTCGGGGACCGGGGAGCTGTTTTTT. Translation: CASSRTRSGTGELFF.

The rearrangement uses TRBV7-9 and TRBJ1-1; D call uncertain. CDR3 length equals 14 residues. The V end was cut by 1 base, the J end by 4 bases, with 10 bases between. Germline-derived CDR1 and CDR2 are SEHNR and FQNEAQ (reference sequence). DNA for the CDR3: TGTGCCAGCAGCTTAGAGGGCCAAAGCACTGAAGCTTTCTTT. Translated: CASSLEGQSTEAFF.

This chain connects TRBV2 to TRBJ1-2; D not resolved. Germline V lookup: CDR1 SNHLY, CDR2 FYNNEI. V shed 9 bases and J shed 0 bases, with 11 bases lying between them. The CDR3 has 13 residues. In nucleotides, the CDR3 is TGTGCCAGGGGGTCGGGTACTAACTATGGCTACACCTTC. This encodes CARGSGTNYGYTF.

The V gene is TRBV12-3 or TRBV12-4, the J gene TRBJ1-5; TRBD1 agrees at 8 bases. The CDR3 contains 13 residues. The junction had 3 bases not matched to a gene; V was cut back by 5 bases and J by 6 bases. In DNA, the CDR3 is TGTGCCAGCAGTCGGGACAGGTTTCAGCCCCAGCATTTT. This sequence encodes CASSRDRFQPQHF.